The 32 T cell receptor beta chains given below trace back to one sample, sequenced in a study of OX40 agonist ivuxolimab in advanced cancers. The method was immunoSEQ multiplex PCR; TCRdb's version includes in-frame clones alone and lacks a portion of them. Altogether tens of thousands of clones are present, over 80% being singletons, with the ten largest covering 5% to 6%. This material consisted of CD4+ or CD8+ T cells sorted from blood, taken in a trial of the OX40 agonist ivuxolimab. The receptors come from an adult with an advanced solid tumor such as melanoma, head and neck, liver or kidney cancer.

The table lists this clone with a count of one. The junction shows a germline mismatch at one end, possibly a read error. The chain employs TRBV5-1 and TRBJ1-2; tentatively, D is TRBD1 (6 bases). Germline V CDR1 and CDR2: SGHRS, YFSETQ. CDR3 length: 13 amino acids. In DNA form, the CDR3 reads TGCGCCAGCAGTTTGGGACACCAGAGAGGCTACACCTTC. This translates into CASSLGHQRGYTF.

The chain uses TRBV5-6 and TRBJ1-3; 7 bases match TRBD1. From germline, CDR1 is SGHDT and CDR2 YYEEEE. V shed 4 bases, J shed 0 bases, and the junction held 10 bases outside the gene matches. The CDR3 has 17 residues. The CDR3 nucleotides are TGTGCCAGCAGCCCTGGACAGGTTAGCAACTCTGGAAACACCATATATTTT. It encodes CASSPGQVSNSGNTIYF.

V usage is TRBV28 and J usage is TRBJ1-1, with D possibly matching TRBD1 (5 bases). Per germline, CDR1 MDHEN and CDR2 SYDVKM. Trimming stripped 8 bases from V and 6 bases from J, with 16 bases between. This CDR3 has 13 residues. DNA for the CDR3: TGTGCCAGCCTCACGGGGGGATACGCTGAAGCTTTCTTT. Amino acids: CASLTGGYAEAFF.

Notes on this clone: One junction end disagrees with the germline gene, perhaps due to a read error. The identical CDR3 is also encoded by other nucleotide sequences in the sample. The J gene is TRBJ2-5, the V gene TRBV11-2; possible D gene TRBD1, 6 bases. CDR1 is SGHAT and CDR2 is FQNNGV in the germline V gene. The CDR3 sequence is 17 residues long. The CDR3 sequence: CASSLNTGLKGKETQYF. The CDR3 DNA reads TGTGCCAGCAGCCTCAATACAGGGTTAAAGGGGAAGGAGACCCAATACTTC.

The J gene is TRBJ2-2, the V gene TRBV18; a possible D gene is TRBD2 (6 bases). The V and J ends lost 6 bases and 4 bases respectively, with 18 bases between them. This CDR3 is built from 16 residues. Germline V gene sequence: CDR1 KGHSH, CDR2 LQKENI. The DNA for the CDR3 is TGTGCCAGCTCCCCCGGATGGAGGGGTATCACCGGGGAGCTGTTTTTT. Residues: CASSPGWRGITGELFF.

This clone is a singleton in its sample. This rearrangement joins TRBV9 to TRBJ2-2; 9 bases agree with TRBD2. The CDR3 is 16 residues long. With 3 bases clipped from V and 5 bases from J, the junction kept 8 bases outside the gene matches. CDR1 is SGDLS and CDR2 is YYNGEE in the germline V gene. The CDR3 loop reads CASSALFAGGTGELFF. The CDR3, as DNA: TGTGCCAGCAGCGCCCTTTTTGCGGGAGGGACCGGGGAGCTGTTTTTT.

This clone was seen a single time. This sequence joins TRBV9 and TRBJ2-3; 7 bases match TRBD2. With 1 base clipped from V and 4 bases from J, the junction kept 6 bases outside the gene matches. Germline V lookup: CDR1 SGDLS, CDR2 YYNGEE. The CDR3 runs to 15 residues. CDR3 sequence reads: CASSVQGGPADTQYF. The CDR3, as DNA: TGTGCCAGCAGCGTACAGGGAGGGCCCGCAGATACGCAGTATTTT.

The chain links TRBV19 to TRBJ1-4; 9 bases fit TRBD1. Trimming cost V 4 bases and J 8 bases; bases outside gene matches: 8. CDR3 size: 15 residues. Germline V lookup: CDR1 LNHDA, CDR2 SQIVND (reference sequence). This chain's CDR3 is CASSTLGQGDEKLFF. In nucleotides, the CDR3 is TGTGCCAGTAGTACCTTGGGACAGGGAGACGAAAAACTGTTTTTT.

The chain combines TRBV18 with TRBJ2-1; 7 nucleotides align to TRBD1. In germline, CDR1 is KGHSH, CDR2 LQKENI. The CDR3 is 13 amino acids. Trimming took 5 bases from V and 5 from J; bases not matched to a gene: 3. CDR3 DNA: TGTGCCAGCTCAATAGGGACAGACAATGAGCAGTTCTTC. Its protein product is CASSIGTDNEQFF.

V usage is TRBV7-9 and J usage is TRBJ2-5; TRBD2 matches 11 bases. V shed 3 bases, J shed 4 bases, and the junction held 4 bases outside the gene matches. The germline CDR1 and CDR2 sequences are SEHNR and FQNEAQ (reference sequence). This CDR3 is 15 amino acids long. CDR3 region: CASSFRLAGGETQYF. CDR3 nucleotides: TGTGCCAGCAGCTTCAGGCTAGCGGGAGGAGAGACCCAGTACTTC.

The J gene is TRBJ2-6, the V gene TRBV5-1; no definite D call. CDR1 and CDR2 from the germline V gene are SGHRS and YFSETQ. V was clipped by 3 bases and J by 5 bases, with 12 bases between them. The CDR3 extends over 15 amino acids. The CDR3 DNA is TGCGCCAGCAGCTCGGACGGGCTCCGGGCCAACGTCCTGACTTTC. Translation: CASSSDGLRANVLTF.

The DNA of the CDR3 is TGTGCCAGCAAAATCGCGGACAGGGGTGGAGAAAAACTGTTTTTT. This gives the protein CASKIADRGGEKLFF. The J gene is TRBJ1-4, the V gene TRBV28; 9 nucleotides match TRBD1. Germline V gene data show CDR1 as MDHEN and CDR2 as SYDVKM. CDR3 length: 15 residues. V lost 7 bases to trimming and J lost 8 bases; unmatched junction nucleotides: 11.

The genes are TRBV6-6 and TRBJ2-2; D uncertain. This CDR3 is built from 14 residues. V lost 1 base and J 2 bases, leaving 5 bases between the germline ends. The germline gives CDR1 MNHNY, CDR2 SVGAGI (reference sequence). The CDR3 nucleotides read TGTGCCAGCAGTTACTACTATAACACCGGGGAGCTGTTTTTT. It codes for CASSYYYNTGELFF.

This sequence joins TRBV19 and TRBJ1-2; D call uncertain. The V end lost 5 bases, the J end lost 4 bases, and 14 bases lay between the germline ends. The CDR3 contains 14 residues. The germline CDR1 and CDR2 sequences are LNHDA and SQIVND (reference sequence). The CDR3, as DNA: TGTGCCAGTAGTCAGTGGCAGGAGCTCTATGGCTACACCTTC. Residues: CASSQWQELYGYTF.

This chain connects TRBV10-3 to TRBJ1-1, with D possibly being TRBD1 (6 bases). Looked up from germline, CDR1 is ENHRY and CDR2 is SYGVKD. The CDR3 sequence is 15 residues long. V lost 7 bases, J lost 4 bases, and 19 bases lay in between. DNA for the CDR3: TGTGCCATCACCACTCAAGGGGGAGGCCGCACTGAAGCTTTCTTT. Protein: CAITTQGGGRTEAFF.

This CDR3 is CASSLLPTGATDTQYF. The CDR3, as DNA: TGTGCCAGCAGCTTACTCCCGACAGGGGCCACAGATACGCAGTATTTT. The rearrangement links TRBV11-1 to TRBJ2-3; 8 nucleotides agree with TRBD1. Germline-derived CDR1 and CDR2 are SGHAT and FQDESV (reference sequence). CDR3 length: 16 residues. V was clipped by 2 bases and J by 2 bases; unmatched bases: 6.

Of note for this clone: An end of the junction differs from the germline gene, which may be a read error. The chain has TRBV6-5 and TRBJ2-3; D possibly corresponds to TRBD2 (6 bases). From germline, CDR1 is MNHEY and CDR2 SVGAGI. CDR3 length: 16 amino acids. CDR3 coding DNA: TGTGCCAGCAGTTACTCTTTCGACGGGAGAGGGGATACGCGGTATTTT. Translation: CASSYSFDGRGDTRYF.

The genes are TRBV4-1 and TRBJ2-4; 8 positions match TRBD1. Germline values: CDR1 MGHRA, CDR2 YSYEKL. The CDR3 is 17 residues long. V dropped 4 bases and J dropped 2; count of bases not matched to a gene: 10. The CDR3 loop is CASSLIRQGSPKNIQYF. In nucleotides, the CDR3 is TGCGCCAGCAGCCTAATAAGACAGGGGAGTCCCAAAAACATTCAGTACTTC.

J is TRBJ1-3 and V is TRBV9, with D unclear. This CDR3 has 17 amino acids. V gave up 3 bases and J gave up 0 bases, with 16 bases separating them. Per the germline V gene, CDR1 is SGDLS and CDR2 is YYNGEE. CDR3 sequence reads: CASSALAYSRSGNTIYF. CDR3 DNA sequence: TGTGCCAGCAGCGCTCTAGCGTACAGCCGCTCTGGAAACACCATATATTTT.

This clone was found once. This chain connects TRBV29-1 to TRBJ2-1, with a tentative D call TRBD2 (5 bases). The CDR3 length is 14 residues. The V gene's germline CDR1 is SQVTM and CDR2 ANQGSEA. Trimming stripped 6 bases from V and 0 bases from J, with 12 bases between. In DNA form, the CDR3 reads TGCAGCGTCGTAGCGCGGAGCTCCTACAATGAGCAGTTCTTC. This encodes CSVVARSSYNEQFF.

V usage is TRBV27 and J usage is TRBJ2-5; 11 nucleotides match TRBD2. Per the germline V gene, CDR1 is MNHEY and CDR2 is SMNVEV (reference sequence). The CDR3 consists of 16 residues. V gave up 5 bases and J gave up 0 bases; unmatched junction bases: 5. DNA of the CDR3: TGTGCCAGCAGTCCACGACTAGCGGGGTACCAAGAGACCCAGTACTTC. Its translation: CASSPRLAGYQETQYF.

The chain links TRBV9 to TRBJ2-1; 10 nucleotides match TRBD2. Trimming at V came to 2 bases and at J to 0 bases, leaving 2 bases not matched to a gene. CDR1 SGDLS and CDR2 YYNGEE come from the germline V gene. This CDR3 region has 16 residues. Here the CDR3 reads CASSVSSGSSYNEQFF. For the CDR3, the DNA is TGTGCCAGCAGCGTCTCTAGCGGGAGCTCCTACAATGAGCAGTTCTTC.

CDR3 nucleotides: TGTGCCAGCAGCTCACAGGTGGGGGAGACCCAGTACTTC. Protein product: CASSSQVGETQYF. The V gene is TRBV7-2, the J gene TRBJ2-5; possibly TRBD1 for D (5 bases). Germline CDR1 reads SGHTA; CDR2 reads FQGNSA. V lost 4 bases to trimming and J lost 5 bases, with 11 bases between them. The CDR3 loop spans 13 amino acids.

V gene TRBV6-6 combines with J gene TRBJ2-7; the match to TRBD1 covers 7 bases. In germline, CDR1 is MNHNY, CDR2 SVGAGI (reference sequence). This CDR3 is 15 amino acids long. The trim removed 6 bases at V and 2 bases at J, leaving 10 bases unmatched. CDR3 sequence (DNA): TGTGCCAGCAGGACCTGGGACAGCTTCGCCTACGAGCAGTACTTC. This codes for CASRTWDSFAYEQYF.

V and J are TRBV10-3 and TRBJ2-7; tentatively, D is TRBD1 (5 bases). This CDR3 is 14 amino acids long. V lost 10 bases and J 1 base, leaving 17 bases between the germline ends. The germline gives CDR1 ENHRY, CDR2 SYGVKD. The CDR3 DNA follows: TGTGCCACCATGAAAACAGGAAATTCCTACGAGCAGTACTTC. Translation: CATMKTGNSYEQYF.

J is TRBJ2-7 and V is TRBV19, with 9 bases aligning to TRBD1. The J segment lost 5 bases and the V segment lost 3 bases, leaving 5 bases of the junction unmatched. Germline V gene lookup returns CDR1 LNHDA and CDR2 SQIVND (reference sequence). The CDR3 loop spans 14 amino acids. CDR3 sequence: CASSMNRGLNEQYF. DNA for the CDR3: TGTGCCAGTAGTATGAACAGGGGGCTTAACGAGCAGTACTTC.

The V gene is TRBV4-1, the J gene TRBJ2-2; D perhaps matches TRBD2 (6 bases). Between the trimmed V and J ends, which lost 0 bases and 3 bases, there was a span of 8 bases. CDR3 length: 15 residues. Looked up from germline, CDR1 is MGHRA and CDR2 is YSYEKL. The CDR3: CASSQDQRDTGELFF. The CDR3 DNA is TGCGCCAGCAGCCAAGATCAGCGGGACACCGGGGAGCTGTTTTTT.

The gene calls are TRBV7-9 and TRBJ2-7, with 11 bases lining up with TRBD2. Germline values: CDR1 SEHNR, CDR2 FQNEAQ (reference sequence). The CDR3 is 15 residues long. Unmatched junction bases numbered 8, after V lost 5 bases and J lost 5 bases. This CDR3 reads CASSRSLAGVDEQYF. Written as DNA, the CDR3 is TGTGCCAGCAGCCGCTCACTAGCGGGAGTTGACGAGCAGTACTTC.

The chain uses TRBV7-2 and TRBJ1-4; D is possibly TRBD1 (6 bases). Trimming shortened V by 2 bases and J by 1 base, and 11 bases separated the two germline ends. The CDR3 is made up of 16 amino acids. Germline CDR1 and CDR2: SGHTA and FQGNSA. The CDR3: CASSLRGGGTNEKLFF. The DNA of the CDR3 is TGTGCCAGCAGCTTACGAGGGGGAGGAACTAATGAAAAACTGTTTTTT.

The V and J genes are TRBV5-8 and TRBJ2-2; 7 positions agree with TRBD2. CDR3 size: 16 residues. The V and J ends lost 4 bases and 7 bases, in that order; junction bases with no gene match: 13. Germline CDR1 reads SGHTS; CDR2 reads YDEGEE. For the CDR3, the DNA is TGTGCCAGCAGCCATTGGAGTGCGGGAGCGGGCGGGGAGCTGTTTTTT. The encoded protein is CASSHWSAGAGGELFF.

V and J are TRBV28 and TRBJ2-5, with 8 positions matching TRBD2. The length of the CDR3 is 15 residues. Trimming at V came to 6 bases and at J to 4 bases, leaving 10 bases not matched to a gene. In germline, CDR1 is MDHEN, CDR2 SYDVKM. CDR3 sequence (DNA): TGTGCCAGCAGCCCCATGAGCGGGAGTTCAGAGACCCAGTACTTC. Translation gives CASSPMSGSSETQYF. The full variable domain, with the rest looked up from reference TRBV28 and TRBJ2-5, is DVKVTQSSRYLVKRTGEKVFLECVQDMDHENMFWYRQDPGLGLRLIYFSYDVKMKEKGDIPEGYSVSREKKERFSLILESASTNQTSMYLCASSPMSGSSETQYFGPGTRLLVL.

This sequence joins TRBV7-8 and TRBJ2-7, with D tentatively TRBD1 or TRBD2 (5 bases each). This CDR3 contains 14 residues. V was trimmed by 8 bases and J by 3 bases, leaving 17 bases between them. CDR1 and CDR2 (germline): SGHVS, FQNEAQ. CDR3 DNA sequence: TGTGCCAGCGGAGACTGGGGGTCGAACTACGAGCAGTACTTC. Protein sequence: CASGDWGSNYEQYF.